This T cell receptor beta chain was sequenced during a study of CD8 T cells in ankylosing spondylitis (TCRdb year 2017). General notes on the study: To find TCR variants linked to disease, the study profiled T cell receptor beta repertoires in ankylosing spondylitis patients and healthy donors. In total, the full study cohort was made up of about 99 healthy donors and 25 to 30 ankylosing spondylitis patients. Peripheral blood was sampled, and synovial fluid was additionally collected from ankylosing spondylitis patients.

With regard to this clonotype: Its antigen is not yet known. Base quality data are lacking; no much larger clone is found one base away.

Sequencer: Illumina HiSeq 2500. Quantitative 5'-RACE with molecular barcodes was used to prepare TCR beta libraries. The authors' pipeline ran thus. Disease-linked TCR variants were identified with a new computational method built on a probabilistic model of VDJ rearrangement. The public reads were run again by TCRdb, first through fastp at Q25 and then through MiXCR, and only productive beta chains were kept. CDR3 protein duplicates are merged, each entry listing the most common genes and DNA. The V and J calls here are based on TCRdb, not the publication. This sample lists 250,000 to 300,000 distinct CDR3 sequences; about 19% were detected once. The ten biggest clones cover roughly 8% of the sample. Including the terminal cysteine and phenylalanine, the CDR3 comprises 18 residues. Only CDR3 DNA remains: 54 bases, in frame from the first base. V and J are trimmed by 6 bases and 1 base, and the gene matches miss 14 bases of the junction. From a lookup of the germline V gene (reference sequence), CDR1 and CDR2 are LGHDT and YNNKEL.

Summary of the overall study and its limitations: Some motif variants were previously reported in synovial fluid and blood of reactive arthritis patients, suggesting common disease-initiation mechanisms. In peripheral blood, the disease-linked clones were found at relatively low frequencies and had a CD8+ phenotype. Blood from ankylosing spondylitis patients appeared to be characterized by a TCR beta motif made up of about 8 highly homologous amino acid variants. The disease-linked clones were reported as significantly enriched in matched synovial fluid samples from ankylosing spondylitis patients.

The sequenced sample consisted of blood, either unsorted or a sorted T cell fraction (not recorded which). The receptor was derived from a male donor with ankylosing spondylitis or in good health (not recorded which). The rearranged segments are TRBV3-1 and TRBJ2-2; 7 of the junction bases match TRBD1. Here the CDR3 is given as CASRYKSGTVRNTGELFF. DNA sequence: TGTGCCAGCAGATATAAATCCGGGACAGTCAGGAACACCGGGGAGCTGTTTTTT.